Below, 16 T cell receptor beta chains from the same sample are listed, as sequenced in a study of control samples from healthy donors and cancer patients. Assay: immunoSEQ multiplex PCR; the TCRdb copy retains only in-frame clones and omits some. The sample consists of 120,000 or so clones, around 92% of them appearing once. Sequencing input: blood. All receptors derive from a man aged 45-60 years in good health.

The J gene is TRBJ1-1, the V gene TRBV29-1; a weak D match, TRBD1 (6 bases). Per germline, CDR1 SQVTM and CDR2 ANQGSEA. V lost 6 bases and J lost 0, with 14 bases in between. The CDR3 loop spans 14 amino acids. The CDR3 here is CSVSPRTVNTEAFF. CDR3 coding DNA: TGCAGCGTGAGCCCCCGGACAGTGAACACTGAAGCTTTCTTT. The full variable domain, with the rest looked up from reference TRBV29-1 and TRBJ1-1, is SAVISQKPSRDICQRGTSLTIQCQVDSQVTMMFWYRQQPGQSLTLIATANQGSEATYESGFVIDKFPISRPNLTFSTLTVSNMSPEDSSIYLCSVSPRTVNTEAFFGQGTRLTVV.

The rearrangement links TRBV5-1 to TRBJ1-2, with 8 bases that match TRBD1. This CDR3 spans 14 amino acids. With 4 bases clipped from V and 3 bases from J, the junction kept 5 bases outside the gene matches. CDR1 and CDR2 (germline): SGHRS, YFSETQ. CDR3 protein: CASSPTGEHYGYTF. The CDR3 nucleotides are TGCGCCAGCAGCCCGACAGGGGAGCACTATGGCTACACCTTC.

J is TRBJ2-2 and V is TRBV7-6; 8 nucleotides line up with TRBD2. In germline, CDR1 is SGHVS, CDR2 FNYEAQ. CDR3 length: 14 amino acids. J gave up 4 bases and V 6 bases, and 4 bases lay outside the gene matches. The CDR3 protein is CASRGRGGTGELFF. CDR3 nucleotide sequence: TGTGCCAGCAGAGGTCGGGGGGGCACCGGGGAGCTGTTTTTT.

The J gene is TRBJ2-1, the V gene TRBV2, with 10 positions matching TRBD2. This CDR3 has 15 amino acids. V lost 6 bases to trimming and J lost 4 bases; unmatched junction nucleotides: 6. Per the germline V gene, CDR1 is SNHLY and CDR2 is FYNNEI. CDR3 nucleotide sequence: TGTGCCAGCAGCGTAACTAGCGGGGTTTACAATGAGCAGTTCTTC. The encoded protein is CASSVTSGVYNEQFF.

The chain uses TRBV19 and TRBJ2-3; TRBD1 agrees at 10 bases. V lost 7 bases to trimming and J lost 3 bases; unmatched junction nucleotides: 4. Germline loops: CDR1 LNHDA, CDR2 SQIVND (reference sequence). The CDR3 loop spans 14 amino acids. The CDR3 sequence: CASTDRGQTDTQYF. The CDR3 DNA reads TGTGCCAGTACCGACAGGGGGCAAACAGATACGCAGTATTTT.

This clone was recorded once. J is TRBJ1-2 and V is TRBV20-1, with TRBD1 matching over 7 bases. Germline assignment: CDR1 DFQATT and CDR2 SNEGSKA (reference sequence). V lost 3 bases, J lost 4 bases, and 8 bases stayed unmatched. This CDR3 comprises 14 residues. The CDR3 loop is CSASSDRESYGYTF. The CDR3 DNA follows: TGCAGTGCTAGTTCCGACAGGGAGTCCTATGGCTACACCTTC.

V usage is TRBV18 and J usage is TRBJ1-2; D may be TRBD1 (5 bases). V lost 2 bases, J lost 3 bases, and 10 bases lay in between. CDR1 is KGHSH and CDR2 is LQKENI in the germline V gene. CDR3 size: 14 residues. The CDR3 protein is CASSPWGEDYGYTF. For the CDR3, the DNA is TGTGCCAGCTCACCATGGGGGGAGGACTATGGCTACACCTTC.

The chain is built from TRBV19 and TRBJ1-1; a possible D gene is TRBD1 (5 bases). Trimming removed 3 bases from V and 4 bases from J, with 12 bases in between. The V gene's germline CDR1 is LNHDA and CDR2 SQIVND (reference sequence). The CDR3 is made up of 14 amino acids. The CDR3 loop is CASSIGGFGTEAFF. The CDR3 DNA reads TGTGCCAGTAGTATCGGGGGGTTCGGCACTGAAGCTTTCTTT.

This rearrangement joins TRBV5-4 to TRBJ2-3, with D perhaps TRBD1 (6 bases). The CDR3 is made up of 15 amino acids. Trimming pared 4 bases from V and 1 base from J, leaving 13 bases between. The germline V gene encodes CDR1 SGHNT and CDR2 YYREEE (reference sequence). CDR3 sequence (DNA): TGTGCCAGCAGCCCCTGGACAGATGGCACAGATACGCAGTATTTT. Translated: CASSPWTDGTDTQYF.

V and J are TRBV27 and TRBJ2-1; TRBD1 aligns across 7 bases. CDR1 is MNHEY, CDR2 SMNVEV, per germline (reference sequence). V shed 5 bases, J shed 3 bases, and the junction held 7 bases outside the gene matches. CDR3 length equals 15 residues. CDR3 DNA: TGTGCCAGCAGTCGAGGGACAGAGCACTACAATGAGCAGTTCTTC. Translating it yields CASSRGTEHYNEQFF.

The genes are TRBV3-1 (or the pseudogene TRBV3-2) and TRBJ2-1, with 8 bases fitting TRBD2. Germline V gene data show CDR1 as LGHDT and CDR2 as YNNKEL (reference sequence). The CDR3 loop spans 12 amino acids. The V and J ends lost 6 bases and 9 bases, in that order; junction bases with no gene match: 4. This chain's CDR3 is CASRFSGGEQFF. In DNA, the CDR3 is TGTGCCAGCAGGTTCAGCGGGGGTGAGCAGTTCTTC.

The chain employs TRBV7-8 and TRBJ1-5; 9 nucleotides agree with TRBD1. Germline V CDR1 and CDR2: SGHVS, FQNEAQ. The CDR3 spans 15 residues. V shed 1 base and J 6 bases; nucleotides not matched to a gene: 4. CDR3 residues: CASSLESQGAQPQHF. CDR3 nucleotides: TGTGCCAGCAGCTTAGAATCACAGGGGGCTCAGCCCCAGCATTTT. The variable domain in full, completed from reference TRBV7-8 and TRBJ1-5, reads GAGVSQSPRYKVAKRGQDVALRCDPISGHVSLFWYQQALGQGPEFLTYFQNEAQLDKSGLPSDRFFAERPEGSVSTLKIQRTQQEDSAVYLCASSLESQGAQPQHFGDGTRLSIL.

The chain carries TRBV27 and TRBJ2-1; 7 bases are a match to TRBD2. This CDR3 is built from 17 residues. CDR1 and CDR2 (germline): MNHEY, SMNVEV (reference sequence). The junction had 5 bases not matched to a gene; V was cut back by 0 bases and J by 0 bases. The CDR3 DNA reads as TGTGCCAGCAGTTTATCGAGAAGCGGGGCCTCCTACAATGAGCAGTTCTTC. Its translation is CASSLSRSGASYNEQFF.

The chain joins TRBV4-1 to TRBJ2-3; 8 nucleotides line up with TRBD1. Trimming at V came to 0 bases and at J to 1 base, leaving 6 bases not matched to a gene. CDR3 length: 17 residues. Germline V lookup: CDR1 MGHRA, CDR2 YSYEKL. Here the CDR3 DNA reads TGCGCCAGCAGCCAAGATAGGGCAGGGGGCGGCACAGATACGCAGTATTTT. Protein: CASSQDRAGGGTDTQYF.

This rearrangement joins TRBV6-2 or TRBV6-3 to TRBJ1-2; no firm D call. Germline values: CDR1 MNHEY, CDR2 SVGEGT. The CDR3 extends over 14 amino acids. V lost 0 bases, J lost 3 bases, and 8 bases lay in between. The CDR3 sequence: CASSYSPGYYGYTF. The CDR3 nucleotides are TGTGCCAGCAGTTACTCTCCTGGTTACTATGGCTACACCTTC.

This clone appeared a single time. The chain has TRBV19 and TRBJ2-7; D is undetermined. The CDR3 extends over 11 amino acids. The V gene's germline CDR1 is LNHDA and CDR2 SQIVND (reference sequence). The V gene lost 5 bases and the J gene lost 2 bases, with 4 bases spanning the gap. CDR3 in DNA: TGTGCCAGTAGTGATACCTACGAGCAGTACTTC. Residues: CASSDTYEQYF.